Listed below are T cell receptor beta chains from one sample, sequenced in a study of T cells after yellow fever vaccination. Each CDR3 protein is one row after TCRdb ran MiXCR on the 5' RACE reads. The repertoire has some 250,000 distinct CDR3 sequences, more than 3.5% of them found once; the top ten carry over 15%. The input for sequencing was PBMCs, taken 15 days after the yellow fever booster vaccination. These receptors came from a man between 18 and 29 years old who received the YFV17D yellow fever vaccine. Each CDR3 is given with its conserved first and last residue. A D gene is named only where the DNA matches it firmly. A clone size is listed for some rows: how often the clone was seen (once, few, many), or a class if it is expanded.

j_gene	v_gene	d_gene	abundance	CDR3nt	CDR3aa
TRBJ2-5	TRBV7-2	NA	NA	TGTGCCAGCAGCTTCCGCGACCCGGCAGAGACCCAGTACTTC	CASSFRDPAETQYF
TRBJ1-1	TRBV7-9	NA	many	TGTGCCAGCAGCGAAACAGAAACTGAAGCTTTCTTT	CASSETETEAFF
TRBJ2-7	TRBV6-5	NA	many	TGTGCCAGCAGTTACGGCAGGGGCTCCTACGAGCAGTACTTC	CASSYGRGSYEQYF
TRBJ1-5	TRBV4-3	NA	few	TGCGCCAGCAGCCAAGAGGCTCGGGGGACTCAGCCCCAGCATTTT	CASSQEARGTQPQHF
TRBJ2-3	TRBV20-1	TRBD2	many	TGCAGTGCTACGCAAAAGGGACTAGCGGGGCCCGGTGGTACGCAGTATTTT	CSATQKGLAGPGGTQYF
TRBJ2-2	TRBV6-5	NA	many	TGTGCCAGCAGTTGGCAACGGAACACCGGGGAGCTGTTTTTT	CASSWQRNTGELFF
TRBJ1-3	TRBV28	NA	many	TGTGCCAGCTATACGACAGACTCTGGAAACACCATATATTTT	CASYTTDSGNTIYF
TRBJ1-3	TRBV6-5	NA	many	TGTGCCAGCAGCTCAGGGTGGTCTGGAAACACCATATATTTT	CASSSGWSGNTIYF
TRBJ2-3	TRBV27	TRBD1	many	TGTGCCAGCACCCTCCAGGGGGCTTACACAGATACGCAGTATTTT	CASTLQGAYTDTQYF
TRBJ1-2	TRBV18	TRBD1	NA	TGTGCCAGCTCCCGGGACAGGGGGCTTGGCTACACCTTC	CASSRDRGLGYTF
TRBJ1-2	TRBV18	NA	once	TGTGCCAGCTCACCAAGGAGGGACAACTATGGCTACACCTTC	CASSPRRDNYGYTF
TRBJ2-1	TRBV27	TRBD2	many	TGTGCCAGCAGTTTATCGCCCTCCCTAGCGGGGGTTTACAATGAGCAGTTCTTC	CASSLSPSLAGVYNEQFF
TRBJ1-3	TRBV10-3	NA	many	TGTGCCATCAGGAACATTAGGACTGGAAACACCATATATTTT	CAIRNIRTGNTIYF
TRBJ2-1	TRBV18	TRBD1	many	TGTGCCAGCTCACGCGACAGGGGGCTAATTGAGCAGTTCTTC	CASSRDRGLIEQFF
TRBJ2-2	TRBV5-1	NA	many	TGCGCCAGCAGCCTGGACACGGTGAACACCGGGGAGCTGTTTTTT	CASSLDTVNTGELFF
TRBJ1-4	TRBV5-1	NA	many	TGCGCCAGCAGCCAAGGACAGCCCGTGGAAAAACTGTTTTTT	CASSQGQPVEKLFF
TRBJ2-5	TRBV7-7	TRBD1	many	TGTGCCAGCAGCCGGGACAGCCAAGAGACCCAGTACTTC	CASSRDSQETQYF
TRBJ2-5	TRBV19	TRBD2	many	TGTGCCAGTAGTATAGCCTCGACTAGCGGTGGGAAGACCCAGTACTTC	CASSIASTSGGKTQYF
TRBJ1-2	TRBV27	TRBD1	many	TGTGCCAGCAGCCCTGTCATGCAGGGGGTCTCTGGCTACACCTTC	CASSPVMQGVSGYTF
TRBJ1-4	TRBV5-4	TRBD1	NA	TGTGCCAGCAACACCGGGACAGGGCTGAGACTGTTTTTT	CASNTGTGLRLFF
TRBJ2-7	TRBV20-1	TRBD2	many	TGCAGTGCTCTAGCGGGGGGGCGGTACGAGCAGTACTTC	CSALAGGRYEQYF
TRBJ1-5	TRBV4-1	NA	many	TGCGCCAGCAAGCTAGACAAGGAGGGCAATCAGCCCCAGCATTTT	CASKLDKEGNQPQHF
TRBJ2-3	TRBV29-1	NA	many	TGCAGCGTTGAAGGCGGTGACACTACTAGCACAGATACGCAGTATTTT	CSVEGGDTTSTDTQYF
TRBJ1-2	TRBV6-5	NA	many	TGTGCCAGCAGACCGGATCAGGGGAGGGGTGGCTACACCTTC	CASRPDQGRGGYTF
TRBJ2-3	TRBV7-2	NA	many	TGTGCCAGCAGCTTATACGGCCCCACAGATACGCAGTATTTT	CASSLYGPTDTQYF
TRBJ1-2	TRBV7-9	TRBD1	many	TGTGCCAGCAGGCCTACGACAGGGGGCGGCTCTGGCTACACCTTC	CASRPTTGGGSGYTF
TRBJ1-4	TRBV6-6	NA	many	TGTGCCAGCAGTTACTCCTCCGGGGGAGCAACTAATGAAAAACTGTTTTTT	CASSYSSGGATNEKLFF
TRBJ1-2	TRBV4-3	NA	many	TGCGCCAGCAGCCCGGACCTTGGGACATGGGATGGCTACACCTTC	CASSPDLGTWDGYTF
TRBJ2-7	TRBV5-1	NA	NA	TGCGCCAGCAAGTTCAGCGAAGCCTACGAGCAGTACTTC	CASKFSEAYEQYF
TRBJ1-1	TRBV12-3/TRBV12-4	NA	many	TGTGCCAGCAGTTTAAATGACCGGGAAAAAGCTTTCTTT	CASSLNDREKAFF
TRBJ2-3	TRBV4-3	NA	many	TGCGCCAGCAGCCAAGAGACAGATACGCAGTATTTT	CASSQETDTQYF
TRBJ1-1	TRBV27	NA	many	TGTGCCAGCAGTCCGGCCGGGGACCCGGTGAACACTGAAGCTTTCTTT	CASSPAGDPVNTEAFF
TRBJ2-3	TRBV5-1	TRBD2	many	TGCGCCAGCAGCATGCGGGGGTACACAGATACGCAGTATTTT	CASSMRGYTDTQYF
TRBJ1-4	TRBV4-2	NA	NA	TGTGCCAGCAACCCCGGAGGCGGGGGGAAAGGGACTAATGAAAAACTGTTTTTT	CASNPGGGGKGTNEKLFF
TRBJ1-3	TRBV7-9	NA	many	TGTGCCAGCAGCCTAAATACCGGGACTCAACCCGGAAACACCATATATTTT	CASSLNTGTQPGNTIYF
TRBJ2-3	TRBV5-5	NA	many	TGTGCCAGCGGCCCTTCGGATACGCAGTATTTT	CASGPSDTQYF
TRBJ2-1	TRBV7-9	NA	many	TGTGCCAGCAGCTGGGGGAGTGAGCAGTTCTTC	CASSWGSEQFF
TRBJ1-2	TRBV15	NA	many	TGTGCCACCAGCAGAGATCTGGCACAAGGGAATGGCTACACCTTC	CATSRDLAQGNGYTF
TRBJ1-6	TRBV5-1	NA	many	TGCGCCAGCAGACCAACGCTAGGCTCCTATAATTCACCCCTCCACTTT	CASRPTLGSYNSPLHF
TRBJ1-4	TRBV10-2	NA	once	TGCGCCACTATGACAGCTATTGAAAAACTGTTTTTT	CATMTAIEKLFF
TRBJ1-2	TRBV4-2	NA	many	TGTGCCAGCAGCCAAGGTCGGCAGGAGGGCTATGGCTACACCTTC	CASSQGRQEGYGYTF
TRBJ2-1	TRBV12-3/TRBV12-4	TRBD2	many	TGTGCCAGCAGTTCCCTTAAGACTAGCGGGGCGAACAATGAGCAGTTCTTC	CASSSLKTSGANNEQFF
TRBJ2-3	TRBV6-6	TRBD2	many	TGTGCCAGCAGTGGACTAGCCAAGGGGGCAGATACGCAGTATTTT	CASSGLAKGADTQYF
TRBJ2-3	TRBV20-1	NA	many	TGCAGTGCTATGATCGGAGATACGCAGTATTTT	CSAMIGDTQYF
TRBJ2-1	TRBV11-2	NA	many	TGTGCCAGCAGCCCGTCGGACGCCTACAATGAGCAGTTCTTC	CASSPSDAYNEQFF
TRBJ2-3	TRBV7-3	NA	many	TGTGCCAGCAGCTTAACCGTTGACGGAGGGGGGGTTTTT	CASSLTVDGGGVF
TRBJ2-2	TRBV7-9	TRBD1	many	TGTGCCAGCAGCTTGCGACGCACGGGACAGGGATCGAACACCGGGGAGCTGTTTTTT	CASSLRRTGQGSNTGELFF
TRBJ2-1	TRBV24-1	TRBD1	once	TGTGCCACCAGTGACCTCGGGACAGGGGGCGAGCAGTTCTTC	CATSDLGTGGEQFF
TRBJ1-6	TRBV7-3	NA	many	TGTGCCAGCAGCTCGGTGGGGGGAGCGAATTCACCCCTCCACTTT	CASSSVGGANSPLHF
TRBJ1-2	TRBV5-1	NA	many	TGCGCCAGCAGCTTGGTTGAGCAAGGCAATGGCTACACCTTC	CASSLVEQGNGYTF
TRBJ1-5	TRBV12-3/TRBV12-4	NA	many	TGTGCCAGCACCATTGGGGGGGGTTGGCAGCCCCAGCATTTT	CASTIGGGWQPQHF